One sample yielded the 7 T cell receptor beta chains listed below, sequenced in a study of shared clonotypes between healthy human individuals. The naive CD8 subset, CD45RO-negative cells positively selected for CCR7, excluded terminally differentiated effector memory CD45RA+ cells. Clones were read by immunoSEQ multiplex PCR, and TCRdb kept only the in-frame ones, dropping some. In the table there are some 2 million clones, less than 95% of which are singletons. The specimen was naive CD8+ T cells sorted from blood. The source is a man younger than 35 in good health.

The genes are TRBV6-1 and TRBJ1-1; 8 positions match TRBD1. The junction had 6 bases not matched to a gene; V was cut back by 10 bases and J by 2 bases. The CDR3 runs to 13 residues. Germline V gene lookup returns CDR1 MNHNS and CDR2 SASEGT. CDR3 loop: CANADRANTEAFF. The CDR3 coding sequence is TGTGCCAACGCGGACAGGGCAAACACTGAAGCTTTCTTT.

The CDR3 DNA reads TGTGCCAGCACCCCGGGGAGTACGCAGTATTTT. It codes for CASTPGSTQYF. This rearrangement joins TRBV5-4 to TRBJ2-3, with D perhaps TRBD2 (5 bases). Trimming cost V 6 bases and J 8 bases, with 10 bases left between them. CDR1 is SGHNT and CDR2 is YYREEE in the germline V gene (reference sequence). CDR3 length equals 11 residues.

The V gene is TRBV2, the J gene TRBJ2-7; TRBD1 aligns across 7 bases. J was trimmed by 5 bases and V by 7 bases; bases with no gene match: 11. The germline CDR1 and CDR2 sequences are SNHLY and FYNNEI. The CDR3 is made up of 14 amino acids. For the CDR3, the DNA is TGTGCCAGCACCGCAATAGGGGGCAGCGACGAGCAGTACTTC. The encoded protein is CASTAIGGSDEQYF.

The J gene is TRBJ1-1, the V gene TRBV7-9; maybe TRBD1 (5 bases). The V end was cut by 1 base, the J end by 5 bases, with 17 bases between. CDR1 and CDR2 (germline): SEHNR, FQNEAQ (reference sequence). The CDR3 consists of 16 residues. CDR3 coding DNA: TGTGCCAGCAGCTTAGTTGGTCTGGGGGTCGAAACTGAAGCTTTCTTT. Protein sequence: CASSLVGLGVETEAFF.

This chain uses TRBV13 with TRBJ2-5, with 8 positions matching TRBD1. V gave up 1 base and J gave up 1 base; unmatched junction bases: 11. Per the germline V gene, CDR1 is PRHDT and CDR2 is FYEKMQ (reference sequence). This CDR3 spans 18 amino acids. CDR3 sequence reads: CASSLEGPTGGLQETQYF. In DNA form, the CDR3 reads TGTGCCAGCAGCTTAGAAGGCCCCACAGGGGGTCTCCAAGAGACCCAGTACTTC.

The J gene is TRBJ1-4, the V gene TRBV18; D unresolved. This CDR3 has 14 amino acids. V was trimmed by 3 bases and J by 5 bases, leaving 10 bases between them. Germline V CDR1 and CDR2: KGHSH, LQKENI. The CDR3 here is CASSPITGNEKLFF. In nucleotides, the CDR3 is TGTGCCAGCTCACCTATCACCGGGAATGAAAAACTGTTTTTT.

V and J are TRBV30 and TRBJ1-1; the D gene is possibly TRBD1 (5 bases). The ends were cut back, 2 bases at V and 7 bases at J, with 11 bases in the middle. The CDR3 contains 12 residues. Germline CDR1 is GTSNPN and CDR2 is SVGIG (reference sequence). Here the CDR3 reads CAWSSGAGEAFF. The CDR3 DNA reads TGTGCCTGGAGTTCCGGGGCCGGTGAAGCTTTCTTT. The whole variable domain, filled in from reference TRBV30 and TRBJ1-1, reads SQTIHQWPATLVQPVGSPLSLECTVEGTSNPNLYWYRQAAGRGLQLLFYSVGIGQISSEVPQNLSASRPQDRQFILSSKKLLLSDSGFYLCAWSSGAGEAFFGQGTRLTVV.